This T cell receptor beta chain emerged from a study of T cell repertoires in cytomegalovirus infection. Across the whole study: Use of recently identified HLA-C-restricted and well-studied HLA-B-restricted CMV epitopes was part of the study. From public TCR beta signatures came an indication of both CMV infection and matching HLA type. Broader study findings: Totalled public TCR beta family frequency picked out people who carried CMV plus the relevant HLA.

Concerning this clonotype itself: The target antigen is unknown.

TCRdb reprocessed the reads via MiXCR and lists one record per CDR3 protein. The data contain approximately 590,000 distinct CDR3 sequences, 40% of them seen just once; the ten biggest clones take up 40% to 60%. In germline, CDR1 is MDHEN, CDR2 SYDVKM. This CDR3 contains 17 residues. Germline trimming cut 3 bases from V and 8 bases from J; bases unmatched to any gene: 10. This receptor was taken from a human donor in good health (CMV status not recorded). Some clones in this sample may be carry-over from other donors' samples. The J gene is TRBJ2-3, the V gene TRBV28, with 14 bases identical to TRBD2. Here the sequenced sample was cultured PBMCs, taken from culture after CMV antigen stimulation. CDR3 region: CASSLPGLAGGSGTQYF. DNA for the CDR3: TGTGCCAGCAGTTTGCCCGGACTAGCGGGGGGTTCTGGTACGCAGTATTTT.